This T cell receptor beta chain stems from a study of T cell responses to AZD1222 COVID-19 vaccine. Repertoires were generated with immunoSEQ multiplex PCR, while TCRdb's copy carries only in-frame clones and drops some. The table includes about 140,000 clones, about nine tenths detected once. The V and J ends lost 7 bases and 5 bases respectively, with 24 bases between them. Looked up from germline, CDR1 is PRHDT and CDR2 is FYEKMQ (reference sequence). The CDR3 is 16 residues long. The genes are TRBV13 and TRBJ2-7; D is perhaps TRBD2 (7 bases). The sequences come from peripheral blood, collected on day 0 of AZD1222 vaccination. This sequence was found in an adult in good health. The CDR3 loop is CASTLGRGGGANEQYF. CDR3 nucleotides: TGTGCCAGCACCCTTGGAAGGGGTGGGGGGGCCAACGAGCAGTACTTC.